One T cell receptor (beta chain) is described in this entry. J lost 0 bases, V lost 8 bases, and 8 bases had no gene match. The CDR3 length is 16 residues. Germline loops: CDR1 MNHEY, CDR2 SMNVEV (reference sequence). The data stem from a study of OX40 agonist ivuxolimab in advanced cancers. Method: immunoSEQ multiplex PCR; TCRdb's copy keeps in-frame clones and lacks some. The table lists roughly 64,000 clones, roughly 81% of them singletons. Material: CD4+ or CD8+ T cells sorted from blood, obtained in a trial of the OX40 agonist ivuxolimab. The origin of this receptor is an adult with an advanced solid tumor such as melanoma, head and neck, liver or kidney cancer. V is TRBV27 and J is TRBJ2-7, with TRBD2 matching 12 bases. For the CDR3, the DNA is TGTGCCAGCGGAACAACTAGCGGGAGGTCCTCCTACGAGCAGTACTTC. Amino acid sequence: CASGTTSGRSSYEQYF.